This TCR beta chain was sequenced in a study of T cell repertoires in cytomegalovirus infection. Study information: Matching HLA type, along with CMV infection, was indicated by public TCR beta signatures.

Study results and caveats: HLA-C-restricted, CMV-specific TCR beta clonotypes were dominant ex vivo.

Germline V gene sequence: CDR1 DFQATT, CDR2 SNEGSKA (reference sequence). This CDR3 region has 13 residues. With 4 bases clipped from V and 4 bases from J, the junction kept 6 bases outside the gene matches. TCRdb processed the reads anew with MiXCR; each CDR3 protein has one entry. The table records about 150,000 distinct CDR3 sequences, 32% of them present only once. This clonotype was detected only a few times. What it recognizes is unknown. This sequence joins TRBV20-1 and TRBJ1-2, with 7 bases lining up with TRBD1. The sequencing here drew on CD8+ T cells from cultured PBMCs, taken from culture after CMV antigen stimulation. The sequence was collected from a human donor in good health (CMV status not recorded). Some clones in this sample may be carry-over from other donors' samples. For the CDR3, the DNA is TGCAGTGCTAAGACAGGGTGGGGCTATGGCTACACCTTC. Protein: CSAKTGWGYGYTF.